Included here is one TCR beta chain sequence, with context. Methods used by the authors: Amplification of reference gene primers provided the estimated nucleated cell counts. Using immunoSEQ multiplex PCR, the repertoire was profiled, and TCRdb retains in-frame clones only, with some absent. V and J calls plus clone size are reproduced from that table; the DNA served to infer D and trimming. The sample has 390,000 or so clones, 90% seen once. Trimming pared 4 bases from V and 1 base from J, leaving 20 bases between. The CDR3 is 17 residues long. Germline CDR1 SGHTS, CDR2 YDEGEE. The sample comes from a study of blood T cell repertoires in COVID-19. About the research overall: Samples came from the United States, Italy and Spain, spanning acute and convalescent COVID-19.

The receptor comes from a man aged 18 to 30 with active or convalescent COVID-19. The genes are TRBV5-8 and TRBJ1-1; tentative D call: TRBD1 (6 bases). The source material was peripheral blood. The CDR3 DNA is TGTGCCAGCAGCCTTGGCGTCTTTGGGGGCCAGAACACTGAAGCTTTCTTT. It specifies CASSLGVFGGQNTEAFF.